Following are 29 T cell receptor beta chains from one sample sequenced in a study of molecular identifiers for immune sequencing clone quantification. MiXCR was run by TCRdb on the PCR reads, yielding one entry per CDR3 protein. The repertoire holds 85,000 to 120,000 distinct CDR3 sequences, 30% to 45% seen once, with roughly 10% in the top ten. The sequencing input was naive CD8+ T cells from blood, with Jurkat cell RNA spiked in. Stated subset: FACS-sorted CD8+CD4-CCR7+CD45RA+ naive T cells. These receptors all come from a human donor in good health. Some libraries in this study had Jurkat cell RNA spiked in.

The J gene is TRBJ2-5, the V gene TRBV20-1; 10 bases are shared with TRBD2. Per germline, CDR1 DFQATT and CDR2 SNEGSKA (reference sequence). The CDR3 extends over 15 amino acids. Losses at the gene ends were 3 bases for V and 2 bases for J; bases not matched to a gene: 6. The CDR3 DNA reads TGCAGTGCTAGGGTAGGGACTAGCGCGCAAGAGACCCAGTACTTC. Its translation is CSARVGTSAQETQYF.

This clonotype occurred a few times. The chain couples TRBV6-5 to TRBJ1-2; D unresolved. Germline loops: CDR1 MNHEY, CDR2 SVGAGI. The CDR3 totals 11 residues. Trimming shortened V by 8 bases and J by 6 bases, and 10 bases separated the two germline ends. CDR3 DNA: TGTGCCAGCCGGGCACAACATGGCTACACCTTC. Translated, it gives CASRAQHGYTF.

As to this clonotype: The junction does not match germline at one end; this may be a read error. The chain combines TRBV6-5 with TRBJ2-5, with D uncertain. This CDR3 comprises 14 residues. The germline CDR1 and CDR2 sequences are MNHEY and SVGAGI. CDR3 residues: CAGSFPIKAETQYF. In DNA form, the CDR3 reads TGTGCCGGCAGTTTCCCGATTAAGGCAGAGACCCAGTACTTC.

This clonotype has more than one count but fewer than ten. This chain joins TRBV5-4 and TRBJ1-4; no reliable D call. The germline V and J ends were trimmed by 0 bases and 7 bases, with 4 bases remaining between them. Germline V lookup: CDR1 SGHNT, CDR2 YYREEE (reference sequence). This CDR3 has 12 amino acids. The CDR3 reads CASSLAGEKLFF. CDR3 nucleotide sequence: TGTGCCAGCAGCTTGGCTGGTGAAAAACTGTTTTTT.

V is TRBV12-3 or TRBV12-4 and J is TRBJ1-2; 8 bases agree with TRBD1. V shed 3 bases, J shed 8 bases, and the junction held 5 bases outside the gene matches. This CDR3 has 13 residues. CDR3 region: CASSLRRDRGYTF. DNA of the CDR3: TGTGCCAGCAGTTTGCGCCGGGACAGGGGCTACACCTTC.

This clonotype was detected only a few times. The CDR3 reads CSVEETSGGVSQETQYF. The CDR3 nucleotides read TGCAGCGTTGAAGAGACTAGCGGGGGAGTAAGCCAAGAGACCCAGTACTTC. This chain uses TRBV29-1 with TRBJ2-5, with 12 bases lining up with TRBD2. The CDR3 extends over 17 amino acids. V was clipped by 0 bases and J by 1 base; unmatched bases: 6. Germline V gives CDR1 SQVTM, CDR2 ANQGSEA.

This clonotype came up many times. The chain joins TRBV7-9 to TRBJ1-1; D remains ambiguous. The CDR3 covers 11 residues. From germline, CDR1 is SEHNR and CDR2 FQNEAQ (reference sequence). The V end lost 1 base, the J end lost 11 bases, and 8 bases lay between the germline ends. CDR3 sequence (DNA): TGTGCCAGCAGCTTAGGGGATGCCGCTTTCTTT. This gives the protein CASSLGDAAFF.

This clonotype was recorded at least ten times. The rearrangement links TRBV9 to TRBJ2-1; 11 bases line up with TRBD1. Per the germline V gene, CDR1 is SGDLS and CDR2 is YYNGEE. This CDR3 comprises 13 residues. V gave up 6 bases and J gave up 8 bases; unmatched junction bases: 4. The CDR3 loop reads CASTGQGAYEQFF. As DNA, the CDR3 is TGTGCCAGCACCGGACAGGGGGCCTATGAGCAGTTCTTC.

This clonotype was counted between two and nine times. The chain joins TRBV27 to TRBJ2-7, with TRBD1 matching over 10 bases. J lost 3 bases, V lost 3 bases, and 11 bases had no gene match. Germline-derived CDR1 and CDR2 are MNHEY and SMNVEV (reference sequence). The CDR3 spans 17 residues. CDR3 in amino acids: CASSFLAPGQGYYEQYF. In nucleotides, the CDR3 is TGTGCCAGCAGTTTCCTCGCTCCGGGACAGGGGTACTACGAGCAGTACTTC.

This clonotype has just a few counts. The chain uses TRBV28 and TRBJ1-1, with D perhaps TRBD1 (5 bases). This CDR3 contains 15 residues. The V end lost 1 base, the J end lost 4 bases, and 13 bases lay between the germline ends. Germline values: CDR1 MDHEN, CDR2 SYDVKM. The CDR3 bases are TGTGCCAGCAGTTTATATAAGACAGCCACCACTGAAGCTTTCTTT. Translation: CASSLYKTATTEAFF.

The rearrangement joins TRBV5-4 to TRBJ2-7; D is unresolved. The CDR3 contains 16 residues. CDR1 is SGHNT, CDR2 YYREEE, per germline (reference sequence). V lost 4 bases, J lost 1 base, and 18 bases lay in between. The DNA of the CDR3 is TGTGCCAGCAGCGGGAAGACTGCTGAATCTTCCTACGAGCAGTACTTC. Translated: CASSGKTAESSYEQYF.

In this sample, this clonotype turned up many times. This rearrangement joins TRBV7-8 to TRBJ1-1, with D perhaps matching TRBD1 (6 bases). The V gene's germline CDR1 is SGHVS and CDR2 FQNEAQ. CDR3 length: 13 amino acids. Trimming took off 4 bases at V and 8 bases at J, with 14 bases between the two ends. The CDR3 DNA reads as TGTGCCAGCAGCTCTCACAGGGCGAAAGAAGCTTTCTTT. It encodes CASSSHRAKEAFF. Together with reference TRBV7-8 and TRBJ1-1, the CDR3 gives the full variable domain: GAGVSQSPRYKVAKRGQDVALRCDPISGHVSLFWYQQALGQGPEFLTYFQNEAQLDKSGLPSDRFFAERPEGSVSTLKIQRTQQEDSAVYLCASSSHRAKEAFFGQGTRLTVV.

On this clonotype itself: A read error may produce the germline difference seen at one junction end. V and J are TRBV13 and TRBJ1-2; unclear D gene. The CDR3 runs to 14 residues. The germline gives CDR1 PRHDT, CDR2 FYEKMQ (reference sequence). Here the CDR3 DNA reads TGTGCCAGCGGCTTAGGCGAGTTGGATTATGGCTACACCTTC. It yields the protein CASGLGELDYGYTF.

V usage is TRBV28 and J usage is TRBJ1-1; D unclear. Germline V CDR1 and CDR2: MDHEN, SYDVKM. The V end was cut by 3 bases, the J end by 0 bases, with 5 bases between. The CDR3 runs 13 residues. The CDR3 sequence is CASSFWVNTEAFF. The CDR3 DNA follows: TGTGCCAGCAGTTTTTGGGTGAACACTGAAGCTTTCTTT. Complete variable domain (other parts from reference TRBV28 and TRBJ1-1): DVKVTQSSRYLVKRTGEKVFLECVQDMDHENMFWYRQDPGLGLRLIYFSYDVKMKEKGDIPEGYSVSREKKERFSLILESASTNQTSMYLCASSFWVNTEAFFGQGTRLTVV.

This clonotype was seen more than once but under ten times. The genes are TRBV7-2 and TRBJ2-1; D gene unclear. The CDR3 extends over 10 amino acids. Trimming left V 6 bases short and J 5 bases short, with 2 bases between. The germline CDR1 and CDR2 sequences are SGHTA and FQGNSA. CDR3 in DNA: TGTGCCAGCAGAAACAATGAGCAGTTCTTC. Its translation: CASRNNEQFF.

With regard to this clonotype: An end of the junction differs from the germline gene, which may be a read error. The J gene is TRBJ2-3, the V gene TRBV6-2 or TRBV6-3; weak D call: TRBD1 (6 bases). Germline-derived CDR1 and CDR2 are MNHEY and SVGEGT. This CDR3 has 12 residues. As DNA, the CDR3 is TGTGCCAGCAGTTTCTGGACAGATACGCTGTATTTT. Translation: CASSFWTDTLYF.

The sample holds a few counts of this clonotype. The rearrangement uses TRBV20-1 and TRBJ2-5; 10 bases fit TRBD1. The CDR3 sequence is 18 residues long. The germline gives CDR1 DFQATT, CDR2 SNEGSKA (reference sequence). The V and J ends lost 3 bases and 1 base, in that order; junction bases with no gene match: 14. Written as DNA, the CDR3 is TGCAGTGCTAGTTACCCCCATTTGGACAGGGGGGGCCAAGAGACCCAGTACTTC. Protein sequence: CSASYPHLDRGGQETQYF.

This clonotype was counted at least ten times. The chain couples TRBV25-1 to TRBJ2-7; no firm D call. V was trimmed by 5 bases and J by 0 bases, leaving 11 bases between them. Per the germline V gene, CDR1 is MGHDK and CDR2 is SYGVNS. This CDR3 comprises 14 residues. In DNA form, the CDR3 reads TGTGCCAGCAGTCCAAGAGGTTTCTCCTACGAGCAGTACTTC. This gives the protein CASSPRGFSYEQYF.

This clonotype has just a few counts. Sequence at one end of the junction differs from germline and may be a read error. The chain couples TRBV24-1 to TRBJ1-1, with D perhaps matching TRBD1 (5 bases). This CDR3 is built from 12 residues. Germline CDR1 and CDR2: KGHDR and SFDVKD. The CDR3 protein is CATSDWGTEASF. The CDR3 DNA reads as TGTGCCACCAGTGATTGGGGGACTGAAGCTTCCTTT.

CDR3 residues: CSALASPKRRNQPQHF. The CDR3 DNA reads TGCAGTGCTCTGGCCTCTCCTAAGAGGAGAAATCAGCCCCAGCATTTT. The rearrangement uses TRBV20-1 and TRBJ1-5; D remains unclear. This CDR3 has 16 amino acids. The ends were cut back, 5 bases at V and 4 bases at J, with 21 bases in the middle. The V gene's germline CDR1 is DFQATT and CDR2 SNEGSKA (reference sequence).

Only a few counts were recorded for this clonotype. A much larger clone sits a single nucleotide away, making a read error possible. This chain links TRBV23-1 with TRBJ2-6; D gene ambiguous. TRBV23-1 is an ORF, with its function uncertain. The CDR3 contains 16 residues. Trimming removed 0 bases at V and 4 bases at J, with 10 bases between. The CDR3 spells CASSQSTSPGANVLTF. The CDR3 bases are TGCGCCAGCAGTCAATCAACCAGCCCAGGGGCCAACGTCCTGACTTTC.

As for this clonotype: Given a much more abundant clone one base away, this may be a read error. V is TRBV27 and J is TRBJ2-5; D unclear. Germline values: CDR1 MNHEY, CDR2 SMNVEV (reference sequence). The CDR3 length is 12 residues. Between the trimmed V and J ends, which lost 8 bases and 4 bases, there was a span of 11 bases. This CDR3 is CASGLPGETQYF. CDR3 in DNA: TGTGCCAGCGGCTTACCCGGAGAGACCCAGTACTTC.

There are a few counts of this clonotype. The chain joins TRBV6-5 to TRBJ2-3; 9 bases line up with TRBD1. V gave up 2 bases and J gave up 7 bases; unmatched junction bases: 7. The CDR3 has 15 residues. The germline CDR1 and CDR2 sequences are MNHEY and SVGAGI. Written as DNA, the CDR3 is TGTGCCAGCAGTTACGGGACAGGGCTTTGGAATACGCAGTATTTT. It yields the protein CASSYGTGLWNTQYF.

A few counts support this clonotype. This sequence joins TRBV7-6 and TRBJ2-3; 8 nucleotides agree with TRBD1. V was pared by 1 base and J by 4 bases, with 1 base of the junction left unmatched. Germline assignment: CDR1 SGHVS and CDR2 FNYEAQ. The CDR3 spans 14 residues. The CDR3 spells CASSLGTGSDTQYF. CDR3 in DNA: TGTGCCAGCAGCTTAGGGACAGGGTCAGATACGCAGTATTTT.

This clonotype was counted at least ten times. The chain recombines TRBV7-9 with TRBJ1-3, with D tentatively TRBD1 (5 bases). CDR1 and CDR2 from the germline V gene are SEHNR and FQNEAQ (reference sequence). Trimming took 2 bases from V and 0 from J, leaving 14 bases between them. This CDR3 is built from 17 residues. CDR3 bases: TGTGCCAGCAGCTTATGGGGACCCACCGGCTCTGGAAACACCATATATTTT. Residues: CASSLWGPTGSGNTIYF.

This chain links TRBV7-6 with TRBJ2-7; TRBD1 matches 7 bases. Germline V gene sequence: CDR1 SGHVS, CDR2 FNYEAQ. Trimming took 0 bases from V and 2 from J; bases not matched to a gene: 19. CDR3 length: 20 amino acids. CDR3 DNA: TGTGCCAGCAGCTTAGCGCTTCGAGCGCCTGACAGGGTGAATACCTACGAGCAGTACTTC. Its protein product is CASSLALRAPDRVNTYEQYF.

About this clonotype: At one of its ends the junction is not consistent with the germline gene, which may arise from a read error. The chain uses TRBV7-9 and TRBJ2-3, with no clear D. This CDR3 comprises 13 residues. The germline gives CDR1 SEHNR, CDR2 FQNEAQ (reference sequence). DNA for the CDR3: TGTGCCGGCAGCTTACAGAACACAGATACGCAGTATTTT. Translating gives CAGSLQNTDTQYF.

Notes on this clonotype: A much larger clone is a single base away; this may be a read error. The chain uses TRBV28 and TRBJ2-5; TRBD2 is a possible D gene (5 bases). This CDR3 contains 15 residues. In germline, CDR1 is MDHEN, CDR2 SYDVKM. The CDR3 region has the DNA TGTGCCAGCAGTCCCCCCCGGAGAGGGAAAGAGCCCCAGTACTTC. Its translation is CASSPPRRGKEPQYF.

This clonotype was seen a handful of times. This chain connects TRBV28 to TRBJ2-7, with D unresolved. Trimming cost V 7 bases and J 1 base, with 11 bases left between them. CDR1 and CDR2 (germline): MDHEN, SYDVKM. The CDR3 totals 13 residues. This CDR3 reads CASTPGSSYEQYF. CDR3 DNA sequence: TGTGCCAGCACACCCGGTTCGTCCTACGAGCAGTACTTC.